This TCR beta chain was profiled in a study of blood T cell repertoires in COVID-19 (TCRdb year 2020). With regard to the full study: Samples covering the acute and convalescent phases of COVID-19 were provided by collaborators in the United States, Italy and Spain. The repertoires were released in a freely available public database intended as a resource for research on the immune response to SARS-CoV-2. HLA class I and class II types, where available, came from metadata supplied by the sample provider rather than from assay-based typing. A de-identified subject ID, COVID-19 status, age in years and sex were almost always included in the sample metadata. Samples came from the ongoing ImmuneRACE study (first 160 participants) plus 1,254 subjects from 6 global collaborators. Subjects who had been exposed to COVID-19, were actively infected with it, or had recovered from it provided the deeply sampled blood TCRbeta repertoires that made up the dataset. The material from the prospective study consisted of cDNA or gDNA derived from T cells, B-cell-depleted T cells, or PBMCs. Summary of the overall study and its limitations: The quantity of clinical and demographic metadata differed by source and by participant and was supplied without curation.

TCRbeta CDR3 regions were amplified from genomic DNA using the immunoSEQ Assay, a bias-controlled multiplex PCR. In the original analysis: The number of nucleated cells in each sample was estimated from the amplification of reference gene primers within the assay. To quantify the absolute abundance of each unique TCRbeta CDR3 rearrangement, sequence reads were collapsed and filtered. For each sample, productive Simpson clonality was calculated as the square root of Simpson's diversity index across productive rearrangements. TCRdb holds this immuneACCESS table with in-frame rearrangements only. Some clones are missing; in checked studies, unresolved V genes explain under half, and the rest has no known cause. D and trimming were read from the DNA, whereas the V and J calls and clone size are those reported in that table. A total of 9,500 to 11,000 clones appear in this sample, around 89% of them only once. The ten largest clones add up to 5% to 7% of the sample.

Comments on this clone: Its recognized antigen is unknown. No quality values exist for individual bases; no much larger clone is one base distant.

At the junction V is shortened by 6 bases and J by 0 bases, with 9 bases in between. Taken from cysteine to phenylalanine, the CDR3 has 14 residues. The only DNA kept is the CDR3, 42 bases in frame from the first base. Via the germline V gene, CDR1 is SNHLY and CDR2 FYNNEI. The collaborating institutions used their own protocols to collect whole blood in K2EDTA tubes. Collaborator samples were shipped for TCRbeta analysis as frozen whole blood, isolated PBMCs, or DNA extracted from either sample type. The sample was peripheral blood. This clonotype originated in a human donor in a cohort sampled during active COVID-19. The V and J segments used are TRBV2 and TRBJ2-1, and the D gene may be TRBD1, 5 bases matching. The DNA reads as follows: TGTGCCAGCAGGGGCAGGGCCTCCTACAATGAGCAGTTCTTC. Its protein is CASRGRASYNEQFF.